These T cell receptor beta chains were read from a single sample in a study of vaccination and CD4 T cells after COVID-19. TCRdb redid the calling of the PCR reads with MiXCR, one entry per CDR3 protein. The sample shows more than 12,000 distinct CDR3 sequences, about four fifths of them seen only once. These receptors' antigens are unknown. Sequencing used CD4+ T cells from blood, cultured in vitro. These receptors were taken from a human donor who had recovered from COVID-19. Each CDR3 is given with its conserved first and last residue. D genes are given only for firm matches. Rows may omit the clone size; those that give it use once, few, many or a size class.

d_call	v_call	clone_size	j_call	cdr3_aa	cdr3_nt
-	TRBV19	-	TRBJ1-5	CASIKGGAPANQPQHF	TGTGCCAGTATTAAAGGGGGGGCGCCTGCCAATCAGCCCCAGCATTTT
TRBD1	TRBV10-1	few	TRBJ1-1	CASSPSQGGGTEAFF	TGCGCCAGCAGTCCTTCTCAGGGGGGAGGCACTGAAGCTTTCTTT
-	TRBV19	once	TRBJ1-2	CASKRDNYDYTF	TGTGCCAGTAAGAGGGACAACTATGACTACACCTTC
-	TRBV19	-	TRBJ1-2	CASKNGLRANYGYTF	TGTGCCAGCAAAAACGGGCTTAGAGCTAACTATGGCTACACCTTC
TRBD1	TRBV6-1	medium-sized	TRBJ1-2	CASSGRDRLNYGYTF	TGTGCCAGCAGTGGACGGGACAGACTTAACTATGGCTACACCTTC
-	TRBV25-1	-	TRBJ1-6	CASSVAGTRPLHF	TGTGCCAGCAGTGTTGCCGGGACAAGACCCCTCCACTTT
-	TRBV20-1	once	TRBJ2-7	CSARVLTHSYEQYF	TGCAGTGCTAGAGTTCTAACACACTCCTACGAGCAGTACTTC
-	TRBV6-7	-	TRBJ2-7	CASSPEWGTYEQYF	TGTGCCAGCAGCCCAGAGTGGGGGACCTACGAGCAGTACTTC
-	TRBV10-1	-	TRBJ2-1	CASSDPQSNEQFF	TGCGCCAGCAGTGATCCCCAATCCAATGAGCAGTTCTTC
-	TRBV6-2/TRBV6-3	-	TRBJ2-1	CASSPYNEQFF	TGTGCCAGCAGTCCATACAATGAGCAGTTCTTC
TRBD2	TRBV16	-	TRBJ2-7	CASSRWTSGSGEQYF	TGTGCCAGCAGCCGATGGACTAGCGGGAGCGGCGAGCAGTACTTC
-	TRBV28	-	TRBJ1-5	CASSLNLFSNQPQHF	TGTGCCAGCAGTTTAAACCTTTTTAGCAATCAGCCCCAGCATTTT
-	TRBV10-3	-	TRBJ1-2	CAISEWSYGYTF	TGTGCCATCAGCGAGTGGTCCTATGGCTACACCTTC
-	TRBV19	-	TRBJ1-5	CASSIMERQPQHF	TGTGCCAGTAGTATCATGGAGCGACAGCCCCAGCATTTT
-	TRBV21-1	-	TRBJ2-1	CASSKRTSGPNEQFF	TGTGCCAGCAGCAAAAGGACTAGCGGGCCAAATGAGCAGTTCTTC
TRBD2	TRBV7-2	medium-sized	TRBJ2-7	CASRRTSGYEQYF	TGTGCCAGCAGGCGGACTAGCGGGTACGAGCAGTACTTC
TRBD2	TRBV6-5	-	TRBJ2-1	CASSYEAGSEQFF	TGTGCCAGCAGTTATGAAGCGGGAAGTGAGCAGTTCTTC
-	TRBV7-8	-	TRBJ2-7	CASSSSAGTSYEQYF	TGTGCCAGCAGCTCCTCGGCCGGGACATCGTACGAGCAGTACTTC
TRBD1	TRBV20-1	-	TRBJ1-2	CSAKPTGKEGYTF	TGCAGTGCTAAACCGACAGGGAAGGAAGGCTACACCTTC
-	TRBV7-8	-	TRBJ1-6	CASSLDRGNSPLHF	TGTGCCAGCAGCTTAGATCGGGGAAATTCACCCCTCCACTTT
-	TRBV24-1	few	TRBJ1-2	CATSAGEVYGYTF	TGTGCCACCAGTGCAGGGGAGGTCTATGGCTACACCTTC
TRBD1	TRBV6-5	few	TRBJ1-6	CASSYAGQWDYNSPLHF	TGTGCCAGCAGTTACGCGGGACAGTGGGATTATAATTCACCCCTCCACTTT
-	TRBV27	-	TRBJ1-2	CASSLFGGPGYTF	TGTGCCAGCAGTTTATTCGGGGGGCCTGGCTACACCTTC
TRBD2	TRBV18	-	TRBJ2-3	CASSHLAGGSDTQYF	TGTGCCAGCTCGCATCTAGCGGGGGGAAGCGATACGCAGTATTTT
-	TRBV7-9	-	TRBJ1-3	CASSLGDRKANTIYF	TGTGCCAGCAGCTTAGGCGACAGGAAGGCGAACACCATATATTTT
-	TRBV7-2	-	TRBJ1-6	CASSLQGPQGNSPLHF	TGTGCCAGCAGCTTACAGGGGCCGCAGGGTAATTCACCCCTCCACTTT
-	TRBV28	-	TRBJ1-5	CASSLPGEGNQPQHF	TGTGCCAGCAGTTTACCAGGGGAAGGCAATCAGCCCCAGCATTTT
TRBD2	TRBV7-2	-	TRBJ2-5	CASTLAGGWVAQETQYF	TGTGCCAGCACCCTAGCGGGGGGATGGGTCGCCCAAGAGACCCAGTACTTC
TRBD1	TRBV30	-	TRBJ2-7	CAWTRDSAFVKYF	TGTGCCTGGACCCGGGACAGTGCATTTGTGAAGTACTTC
TRBD1	TRBV27	-	TRBJ2-7	CASRRTGGNSYEQYF	TGTGCCAGCAGGCGCACAGGGGGAAACTCCTACGAGCAGTACTTC
-	TRBV24-1	-	TRBJ1-1	CATSGLGGTEAFF	TGTGCCACCAGTGGTTTAGGGGGGACTGAAGCTTTCTTT
-	TRBV7-2	-	TRBJ1-1	CASSLGGGRSNTEAFF	TGTGCCAGCAGCTTAGGGGGCGGAAGATCGAACACTGAAGCTTTCTTT
-	TRBV28	-	TRBJ1-5	CASSDPGPLGNQPQHF	TGTGCCAGCAGCGACCCGGGACCCCTGGGCAATCAGCCCCAGCATTTT
-	TRBV20-1	few	TRBJ1-5	CSSLREGTGNQPQHF	TGCAGTTCTCTCAGGGAGGGCACGGGCAATCAGCCCCAGCATTTT
-	TRBV7-2	-	TRBJ1-6	CASSLERGSPLHF	TGTGCCAGCAGCTTAGAAAGGGGATCACCCCTCCACTTT
TRBD1	TRBV6-1	-	TRBJ2-7	CASSPDRGLYEQYF	TGTGCCAGCAGTCCGGACAGGGGGTTGTACGAGCAGTACTTC
-	TRBV5-8	-	TRBJ1-1	CASSLVGTTEAFF	TGTGCCAGCAGCTTGGTCGGGACGACTGAAGCTTTCTTT
TRBD2	TRBV24-1	-	TRBJ2-7	CATRGGTQTYEQYF	TGTGCCACCCGGGGGGGGACTCAAACCTACGAGCAGTACTTC
-	TRBV6-2/TRBV6-3	-	TRBJ1-5	CASSYRNRAQPQHF	TGTGCCAGCAGTTATAGAAACAGGGCTCAGCCCCAGCATTTT
TRBD2	TRBV6-1	-	TRBJ2-3	CASRPASGSVTDTQYF	TGTGCCAGCAGGCCCGCTAGCGGATCTGTCACAGATACGCAGTATTTT
-	TRBV27	-	TRBJ1-2	CATNKQGHAYGYTF	TGTGCCACTAACAAACAGGGTCATGCCTATGGCTACACCTTC
-	TRBV7-9	-	TRBJ2-5	CASSPRGGGSETQYF	TGTGCCAGCAGCCCTCGGGGAGGGGGCAGCGAGACCCAGTACTTC
-	TRBV6-4	-	TRBJ1-2	CASSDGGSYDYTF	TGTGCCAGCAGTGACGGGGGCAGCTATGACTACACCTTC
TRBD1	TRBV6-5	-	TRBJ1-2	CASSYLTGVGYTF	TGTGCCAGCAGTTACTTGACAGGGGTTGGCTACACCTTC
TRBD1	TRBV19	-	TRBJ1-1	CASRGRGRGTEAFF	TGTGCCAGTAGGGGCAGGGGGAGAGGCACTGAAGCTTTCTTT
-	TRBV12-3/TRBV12-4	few	TRBJ1-1	CASSPRPVKNTEAFF	TGTGCCAGCAGTCCCCGGCCGGTTAAGAACACTGAAGCTTTCTTT
TRBD1	TRBV7-2	few	TRBJ1-2	CASSVKTGGGNYGYTF	TGTGCCAGCAGCGTGAAAACAGGGGGCGGTAACTATGGCTACACCTTC
-	TRBV4-2	few	TRBJ1-1	CASSQAQGFGTEAFF	TGTGCCAGCAGCCAAGCACAGGGCTTTGGCACTGAAGCTTTCTTT
-	TRBV7-2	-	TRBJ2-7	CASSFLQPRGEQYF	TGTGCCAGCAGCTTCTTACAGCCAAGGGGCGAGCAGTACTTC